This record concerns one T cell receptor (beta chain) sequence. Its antigen is still unknown. This entry belongs to a study of post-analysis software for immune sequencing data. Findings and caveats of the study: Normalized Chao1 diversity was significantly lower in multiple sclerosis patients than in controls. Samples sharing a preparation batch grouped tightly together when assessed by F measure.

Prepared libraries of TCR beta cDNA carried unique molecular identifiers. T cells numbering about 0.85 to 11 million yielded cDNA molecules that totaled about 500,000. One entry per CDR3 protein, called by TCRdb with MiXCR from the PCR reads. The sample contains more than 450,000 distinct CDR3 sequences, about a third of which appear only once. Source material: blood. The receptor was isolated from a girl aged 2 to 17 with multiple sclerosis.

The CDR3 region is CASSYYKGGNYGYTF. In nucleotides, the CDR3 is TGTGCCAGCAGTTATTATAAGGGGGGAAACTATGGCTACACCTTC. The gene calls are TRBV6-5 and TRBJ1-2; the D gene is possibly TRBD1 (6 bases). Trimming removed 3 bases at V and 2 bases at J, with 13 bases between. Germline CDR1 MNHEY, CDR2 SVGAGI. The CDR3 covers 15 residues.